This section outlines one TCR beta chain sequence together with its context. The sample is drawn from a study of technical replicates of blood from several donors. The CDR3 contains 14 residues. Germline loops: CDR1 SEHNR, CDR2 FQNEAQ (reference sequence). The ends lost 4 bases at V and 7 bases at J; junction bases unmatched: 7. Only in-frame clones appear in the TCRdb table, and some are missing; sequencing was by immunoSEQ multiplex PCR. The data contain about 83,000 clones, under 95% of them singletons. Sample: T cells isolated from PBMCs. This rearrangement joins TRBV7-9 to TRBJ2-1; 7 nucleotides agree with TRBD1. The clonotype originates from a human donor in good health. CDR3 sequence reads: CASSSDRVTNEQFF. CDR3 bases: TGTGCCAGCAGCTCAGACAGGGTTACTAATGAGCAGTTCTTC.